The source of this T cell receptor (beta chain) is a study of T cell responses to AZD1222 COVID-19 vaccine. Study-level findings and limits: Spike-specific TCR breadth rose after two AZD1222 doses, and depth rose as well. Vaccine-associated CD4 TCRs spanned spike, dominant at 160-218 and 743-854. It was only 6 or 7 AZD1222 recipients who were seropositive at baseline.

Assay: immunoSEQ multiplex PCR; the TCRdb copy retains only in-frame clones and omits some. The sample contains about 170,000 clones, around 91% of which appear only once. Trimming pared 3 bases from V and 5 bases from J, leaving 17 bases between. Germline values: CDR1 SEHNR, CDR2 FQNEAQ (reference sequence). This CDR3 is 16 amino acids long. In regard to this clone: The antigen is unknown.

This sequence was found in an adult in good health. V is TRBV7-9 and J is TRBJ1-5; a possible D gene is TRBD1 (5 bases). The material was peripheral blood, obtained on day 0 of AZD1222 vaccination. The CDR3 DNA follows: TGTGCCAGCAGCTTGGCAGGGCCCCTTGGGGATCAGCCCCAGCATTTT. This sequence encodes CASSLAGPLGDQPQHF.